A single sample gave rise to the 17 T cell receptor beta chains below, sequenced in a study of blood T cell repertoires in COVID-19. TCRdb keeps only in-frame clones here, not all; method: immunoSEQ multiplex PCR. The sample carries around 140,000 clones, 70% to 80% recorded once. Input material: peripheral blood. Receptor source: a woman older than 75 with active or convalescent COVID-19.

This chain joins TRBV6-5 and TRBJ2-1; possible D gene TRBD2, 5 bases. The CDR3 is 12 residues long. Germline V gives CDR1 MNHEY, CDR2 SVGAGI. The V end lost 2 bases, the J end lost 9 bases, and 8 bases lay between the germline ends. The CDR3 bases are TGTGCCAGCAGTTACGAACGGGGTGAGCAGTTCTTC. Protein sequence: CASSYERGEQFF.

V gene TRBV28 combines with J gene TRBJ2-5; weak D call: TRBD2 (6 bases). V was pared by 6 bases and J by 8 bases, with 16 bases between. The CDR3 totals 13 residues. CDR1 is MDHEN and CDR2 is SYDVKM in the germline V gene. CDR3 sequence (DNA): TGTGCCAGCAGACCCGGGACTCCCCGCACCCAGTACTTC. Its protein product is CASRPGTPRTQYF.

This clone came up once. The V call is TRBV9, the J call TRBJ1-2, with D hard to call. CDR1 is SGDLS, CDR2 YYNGEE, per germline. The V and J ends lost 0 bases and 4 bases respectively, with 10 bases between them. The CDR3 sequence is 14 residues long. The DNA of the CDR3 is TGTGCCAGCAGCGTAGGCGGCCCACTCTATGGCTACACCTTC. It specifies CASSVGGPLYGYTF.

This chain links TRBV11-3 with TRBJ2-6, with TRBD2 matching 7 bases. The CDR3 is 17 amino acids. CDR1 is SGHNT, CDR2 YENEEA, per germline. The V gene end was trimmed by 3 bases and the J gene end by 0 bases; junction bases not matched to a gene: 5. CDR3 protein: CASSFLADISGANVLTF. The CDR3 nucleotides read TGTGCCAGCAGCTTTCTAGCGGATATCTCTGGGGCCAACGTCCTGACTTTC.

This clone was observed once. V is TRBV12-3 or TRBV12-4 and J is TRBJ1-1, with no clear D. The CDR3 is 12 residues long. Trimming cost V 5 bases and J 9 bases, with 13 bases left between them. The CDR3 DNA reads TGTGCCAGCAGTGGCGAGGTACGGCAAGCTTTCTTT. Amino acids: CASSGEVRQAFF.

CDR3 sequence (DNA): TGTGCCAGCAGCTTAGATGGGCGGGGACTTATGAATGAGCAGTTCTTC. Its protein product is CASSLDGRGLMNEQFF. The chain links TRBV11-3 to TRBJ2-1, with D possibly TRBD2 on 6 matching bases. Germline-derived CDR1 and CDR2 are SGHNT and YENEEA. Deletions cut 0 bases from V and 7 bases from J, with 16 bases between. The CDR3 runs 16 residues.

The chain employs TRBV27 and TRBJ2-7; the D is unclear. The CDR3 is 13 amino acids. Per the germline V gene, CDR1 is MNHEY and CDR2 is SMNVEV (reference sequence). V was cut by 6 bases and J by 2 bases, with 11 bases left in between. CDR3 sequence reads: CASSPGGPYEQYF. The CDR3 nucleotides read TGTGCCAGCAGCCCTGGCGGTCCCTACGAGCAGTACTTC.

This chain joins TRBV30 and TRBJ2-3; a weak D match, TRBD1 (6 bases). Germline loops: CDR1 GTSNPN, CDR2 SVGIG (reference sequence). CDR3 size: 15 residues. Trimming left V 0 bases short and J 3 bases short, with 13 bases between. The CDR3 sequence is CAWSVRQGITDTQYF. The CDR3, as DNA: TGTGCCTGGAGTGTAAGGCAGGGGATAACAGATACGCAGTATTTT.

V gene TRBV19 combines with J gene TRBJ1-1; no definite D call. Looked up from germline, CDR1 is LNHDA and CDR2 is SQIVND (reference sequence). The CDR3 is 12 residues long. V was trimmed by 9 bases and J by 0 bases, leaving 8 bases between them. The CDR3 loop reads CASSRMNTEAFF. The CDR3 DNA is TGTGCCAGCTCGAGGATGAACACTGAAGCTTTCTTT.

Notes on this clone: This sample includes further DNA sequences coding for the same CDR3. The genes are TRBV5-1 and TRBJ1-2, with D possibly matching TRBD1 (6 bases). Trimming left V 2 bases short and J 6 bases short, with 8 bases between. CDR3 length equals 12 residues. Germline V gene data show CDR1 as SGHRS and CDR2 as YFSETQ. The CDR3 spells CASSFKGDGYTF. The CDR3 region has the DNA TGCGCCAGCAGCTTTAAGGGGGATGGCTACACCTTC.

This rearrangement joins TRBV18 to TRBJ2-1, with 8 nucleotides matching TRBD1. Germline values: CDR1 KGHSH, CDR2 LQKENI. The CDR3 consists of 12 residues. Trimming took 8 bases from V and 9 from J; bases not matched to a gene: 6. CDR3 in amino acids: CASTYTGGEQFF. Here the CDR3 DNA reads TGTGCCAGCACATACACAGGGGGTGAGCAGTTCTTC.

The chain combines TRBV11-2 with TRBJ2-3; the match to TRBD2 covers 9 bases. The CDR3 runs 18 residues. The trim removed 2 bases at V and 3 bases at J, leaving 12 bases unmatched. Germline CDR1 SGHAT, CDR2 FQNNGV. The CDR3 reads CASSLSAGGTSKTDTQYF. As DNA, the CDR3 is TGTGCCAGCAGCTTATCAGCGGGGGGAACAAGCAAAACAGATACGCAGTATTTT.

The chain has TRBV30 and TRBJ2-7; 9 nucleotides agree with TRBD2. Germline V CDR1 and CDR2: GTSNPN, SVGIG (reference sequence). This CDR3 has 13 residues. The trim removed 4 bases at V and 5 bases at J, leaving 6 bases unmatched. The CDR3 loop reads CAWNIGGGDEQYF. The CDR3 coding sequence is TGTGCCTGGAATATAGGCGGGGGGGACGAGCAGTACTTC.

This chain joins TRBV12-5 and TRBJ2-7, with 8 positions matching TRBD1. V trimming: 6 bases; J trimming: 1 base; junction bases outside the gene matches: 8. CDR3 length: 15 residues. Germline CDR1 LGHNT, CDR2 FRNRAP. The CDR3 DNA sequence: TGTGCTAGTGGCCTCCGACAGGGGACTTCCTACGAGCAGTACTTC. It is translated as CASGLRQGTSYEQYF.

This clone was detected only once. The chain joins TRBV5-1 to TRBJ2-3; 8 bases align to TRBD1. Trimming at V came to 4 bases and at J to 4 bases, leaving 11 bases not matched to a gene. The CDR3 runs 16 residues. Germline V gene lookup returns CDR1 SGHRS and CDR2 YFSETQ. This CDR3 is CASSPHKGQGSDTQYF. The CDR3 DNA sequence: TGCGCCAGCAGCCCTCACAAAGGACAGGGTTCAGATACGCAGTATTTT.

This rearrangement joins TRBV2 to TRBJ1-1; weak D call: TRBD1 (6 bases). CDR3 length: 14 amino acids. Looked up from germline, CDR1 is SNHLY and CDR2 is FYNNEI. V gave up 6 bases and J gave up 0 bases, with 11 bases separating them. CDR3 nucleotides: TGTGCCAGCAGACTCCAGGGGTTGAACACTGAAGCTTTCTTT. This translates into CASRLQGLNTEAFF.

The CDR3 reads CASSDGGATNTGELFF. The DNA for the CDR3 is TGTGCCAGCAGTGATGGGGGGGCCACGAACACCGGGGAGCTGTTTTTT. The chain is built from TRBV2 and TRBJ2-2; TRBD2 might be the D (7 bases). V dropped 3 bases and J dropped 0 bases, with 11 bases sitting between them. Germline CDR1 reads SNHLY; CDR2 reads FYNNEI. The CDR3 consists of 16 residues. The full variable domain, completed using reference TRBV2 and TRBJ2-2, is EPEVTQTPSHQVTQMGQEVILRCVPISNHLYFYWYRQILGQKVEFLVSFYNNEISEKSEIFDDQFSVERPDGSNFTLKIRSTKLEDSAMYFCASSDGGATNTGELFFGEGSRLTVL.